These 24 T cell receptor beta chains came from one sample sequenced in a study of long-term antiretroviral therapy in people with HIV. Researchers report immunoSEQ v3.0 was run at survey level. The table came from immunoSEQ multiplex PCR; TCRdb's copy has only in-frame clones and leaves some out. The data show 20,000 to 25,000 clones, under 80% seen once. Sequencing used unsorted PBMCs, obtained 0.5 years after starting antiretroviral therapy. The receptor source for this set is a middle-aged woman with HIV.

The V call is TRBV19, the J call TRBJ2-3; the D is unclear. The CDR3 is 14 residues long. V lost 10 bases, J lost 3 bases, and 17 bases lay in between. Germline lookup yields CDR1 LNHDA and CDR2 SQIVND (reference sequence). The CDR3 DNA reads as TGTGCCACCGTTAGTAGAGGATGGACAGATACGCAGTATTTT. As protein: CATVSRGWTDTQYF.

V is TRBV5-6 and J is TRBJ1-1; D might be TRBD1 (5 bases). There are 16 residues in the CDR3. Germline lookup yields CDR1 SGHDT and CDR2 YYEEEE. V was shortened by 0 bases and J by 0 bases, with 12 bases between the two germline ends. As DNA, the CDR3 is TGTGCCAGCAGCTTGGGCCCTCGGGGGGTGAACACTGAAGCTTTCTTT. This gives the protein CASSLGPRGVNTEAFF.

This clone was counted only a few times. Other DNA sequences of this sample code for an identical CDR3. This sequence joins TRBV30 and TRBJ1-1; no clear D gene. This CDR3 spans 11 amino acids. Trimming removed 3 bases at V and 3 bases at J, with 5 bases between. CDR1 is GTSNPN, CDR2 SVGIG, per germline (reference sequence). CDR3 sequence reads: CAWRAYTEAFF. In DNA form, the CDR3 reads TGTGCCTGGAGGGCTTACACTGAAGCTTTCTTT.

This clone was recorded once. The DNA of the CDR3 is TGTGCCAGCAGCTCAGCCACAGGGAGTCATGAGCAGTTCTTC. It encodes CASSSATGSHEQFF. The V gene is TRBV7-2, the J gene TRBJ2-1; D may be TRBD1 (6 bases). The CDR3 is 14 amino acids. Germline V gene data show CDR1 as SGHTA and CDR2 as FQGNSA. Trimming took off 4 bases at V and 8 bases at J, with 15 bases between the two ends.

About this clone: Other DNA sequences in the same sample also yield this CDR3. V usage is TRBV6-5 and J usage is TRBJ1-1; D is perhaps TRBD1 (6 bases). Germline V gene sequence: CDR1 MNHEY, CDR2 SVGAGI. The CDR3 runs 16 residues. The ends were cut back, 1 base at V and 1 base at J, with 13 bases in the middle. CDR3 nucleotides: TGTGCCAGCAGTTACTTGCCGGGACAACAGAACACTGAAGCTTTCTTT. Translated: CASSYLPGQQNTEAFF.

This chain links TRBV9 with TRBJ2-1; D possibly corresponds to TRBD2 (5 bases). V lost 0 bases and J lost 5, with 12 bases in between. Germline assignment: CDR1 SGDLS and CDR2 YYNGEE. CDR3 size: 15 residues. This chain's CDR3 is CASSVDGVRNNEQFF. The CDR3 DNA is TGTGCCAGCAGCGTAGACGGGGTCCGTAACAATGAGCAGTTCTTC.

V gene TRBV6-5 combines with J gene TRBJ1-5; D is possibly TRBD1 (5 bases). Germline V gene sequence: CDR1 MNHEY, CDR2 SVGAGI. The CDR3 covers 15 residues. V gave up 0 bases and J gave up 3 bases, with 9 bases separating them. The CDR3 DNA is TGTGCCAGCAGTTACTCAGGGGCTAACAATCAGCCCCAGCATTTT. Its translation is CASSYSGANNQPQHF.

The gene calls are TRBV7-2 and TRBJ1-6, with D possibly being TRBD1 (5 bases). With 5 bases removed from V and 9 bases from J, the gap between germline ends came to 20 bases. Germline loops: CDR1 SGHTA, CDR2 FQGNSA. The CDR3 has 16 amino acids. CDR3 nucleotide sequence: TGTGCCAGCAGCCCCTATCCCCCAGGGAACTTTTCACCCCTCCACTTT. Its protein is CASSPYPPGNFSPLHF.

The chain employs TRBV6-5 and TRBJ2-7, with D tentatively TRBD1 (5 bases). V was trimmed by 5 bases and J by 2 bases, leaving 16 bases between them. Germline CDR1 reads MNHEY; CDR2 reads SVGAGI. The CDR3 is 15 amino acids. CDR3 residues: CASSRQLESPYEQYF. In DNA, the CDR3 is TGTGCCAGCAGTCGACAGCTGGAATCCCCCTACGAGCAGTACTTC.

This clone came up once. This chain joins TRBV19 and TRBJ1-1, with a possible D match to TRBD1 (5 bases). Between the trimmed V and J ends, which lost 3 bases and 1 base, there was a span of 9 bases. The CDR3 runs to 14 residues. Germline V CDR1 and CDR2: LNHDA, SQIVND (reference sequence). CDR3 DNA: TGTGCCAGTAGTATGAGCAGGGCGAACACTGAAGCTTTCTTT. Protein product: CASSMSRANTEAFF.

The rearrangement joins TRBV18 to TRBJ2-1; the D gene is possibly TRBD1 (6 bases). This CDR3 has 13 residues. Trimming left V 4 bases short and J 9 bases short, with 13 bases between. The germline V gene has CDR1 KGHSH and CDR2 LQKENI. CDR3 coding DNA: TGTGCCAGCTCACGGGGACAAGGTTCTGAGCAGTTCTTC. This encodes CASSRGQGSEQFF.

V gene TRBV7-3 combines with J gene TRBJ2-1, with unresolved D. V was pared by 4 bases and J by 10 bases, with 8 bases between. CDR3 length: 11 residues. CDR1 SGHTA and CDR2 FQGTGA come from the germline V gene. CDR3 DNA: TGTGCCAGCAGCTCCACTCAAGAGCAGTTCTTC. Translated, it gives CASSSTQEQFF.

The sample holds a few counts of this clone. CDR3 sequence reads: CASSQESGTGPNTIYF. CDR3 nucleotides: TGTGCCAGCAGCCAAGAATCCGGGACAGGGCCCAACACCATATATTTT. This chain links TRBV14 with TRBJ1-3; 9 nucleotides agree with TRBD1. The CDR3 is 16 residues long. V gave up 0 bases and J gave up 7 bases; unmatched junction bases: 7. The germline V gene has CDR1 SGHDN and CDR2 FVKESK.

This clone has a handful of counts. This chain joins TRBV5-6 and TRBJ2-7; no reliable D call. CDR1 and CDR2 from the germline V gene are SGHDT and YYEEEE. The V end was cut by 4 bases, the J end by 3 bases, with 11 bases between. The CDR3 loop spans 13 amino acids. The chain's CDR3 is CASSTGVVYEQYF. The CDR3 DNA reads TGTGCCAGCAGCACCGGAGTAGTCTACGAGCAGTACTTC.

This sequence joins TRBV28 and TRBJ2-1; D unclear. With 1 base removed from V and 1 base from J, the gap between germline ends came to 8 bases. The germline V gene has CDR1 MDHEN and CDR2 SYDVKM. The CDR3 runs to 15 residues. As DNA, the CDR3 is TGTGCCAGCAGTTTATCCCTGGGGTCCTACAATGAGCAGTTCTTC. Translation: CASSLSLGSYNEQFF.

DNA of the CDR3: TGCGCCAGCACGGGGCGGTGTCAGGGGGGCCGGAAAACCGGGGAGCTGTTTTTT. This translates into CASTGRCQGGRKTGELFF. This chain joins TRBV10-1 and TRBJ2-2; TRBD1 is a possible D gene (7 bases). The V end was cut by 7 bases, the J end by 5 bases, with 26 bases between. Per germline, CDR1 WNHNN and CDR2 SYGVQD (reference sequence). The CDR3 has 18 amino acids.

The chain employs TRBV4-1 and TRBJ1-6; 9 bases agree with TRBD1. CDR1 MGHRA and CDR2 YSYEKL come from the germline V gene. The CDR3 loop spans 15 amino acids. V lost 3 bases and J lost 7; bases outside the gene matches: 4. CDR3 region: CASSHPGQGNSPLHF. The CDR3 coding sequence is TGCGCCAGCAGCCATCCGGGACAGGGCAATTCACCCCTCCACTTT.

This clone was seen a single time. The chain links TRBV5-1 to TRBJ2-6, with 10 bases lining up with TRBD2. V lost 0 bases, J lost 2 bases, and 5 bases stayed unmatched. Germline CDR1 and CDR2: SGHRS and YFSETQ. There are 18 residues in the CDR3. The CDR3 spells CASSLAGLAGAGANVLTF. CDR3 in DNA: TGCGCCAGCAGCTTGGCGGGGCTAGCGGGGGCTGGGGCCAACGTCCTGACTTTC.

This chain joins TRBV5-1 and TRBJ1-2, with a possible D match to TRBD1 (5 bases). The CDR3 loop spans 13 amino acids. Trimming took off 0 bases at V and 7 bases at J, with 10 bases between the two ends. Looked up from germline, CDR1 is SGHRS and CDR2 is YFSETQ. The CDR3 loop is CASSLEGIRGYTF. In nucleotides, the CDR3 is TGCGCCAGCAGCTTGGAGGGGATACGTGGCTACACCTTC.

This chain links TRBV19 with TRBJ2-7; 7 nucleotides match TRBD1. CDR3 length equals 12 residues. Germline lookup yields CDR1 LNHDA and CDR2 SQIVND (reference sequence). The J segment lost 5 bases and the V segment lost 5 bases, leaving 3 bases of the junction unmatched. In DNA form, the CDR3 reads TGTGCCAGTAGTGCGACAGGGCACGAGCAGTACTTC. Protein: CASSATGHEQYF.

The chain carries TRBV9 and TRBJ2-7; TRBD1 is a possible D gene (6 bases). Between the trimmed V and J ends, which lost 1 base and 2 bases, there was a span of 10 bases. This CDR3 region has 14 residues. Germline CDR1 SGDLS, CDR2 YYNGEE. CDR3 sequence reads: CASSVSGVPYEQYF. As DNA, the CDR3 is TGTGCCAGCAGCGTATCAGGGGTTCCCTACGAGCAGTACTTC. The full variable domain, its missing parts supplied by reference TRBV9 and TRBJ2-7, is DSGVTQTPKHLITATGQRVTLRCSPRSGDLSVYWYQQSLDQGLQFLIQYYNGEERAKGNILERFSAQQFPDLHSELNLSSLELGDSALYFCASSVSGVPYEQYFGPGTRLTVT.

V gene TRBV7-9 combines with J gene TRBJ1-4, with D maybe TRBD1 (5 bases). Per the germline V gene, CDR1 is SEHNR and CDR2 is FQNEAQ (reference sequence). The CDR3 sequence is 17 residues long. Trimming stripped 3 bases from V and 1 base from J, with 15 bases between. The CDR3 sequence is CASSLGGSTLTNEKLFF. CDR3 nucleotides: TGTGCCAGCAGCTTGGGGGGGTCGACTCTAACTAATGAAAAACTGTTTTTT.

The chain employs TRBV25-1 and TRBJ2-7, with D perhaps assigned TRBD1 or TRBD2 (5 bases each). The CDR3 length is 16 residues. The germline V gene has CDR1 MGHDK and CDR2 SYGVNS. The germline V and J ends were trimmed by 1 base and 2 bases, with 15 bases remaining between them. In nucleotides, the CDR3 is TGTGCCAGCAGTGAATCCTCGGGGCAGCGGCCCTACGAGCAGTACTTC. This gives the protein CASSESSGQRPYEQYF.

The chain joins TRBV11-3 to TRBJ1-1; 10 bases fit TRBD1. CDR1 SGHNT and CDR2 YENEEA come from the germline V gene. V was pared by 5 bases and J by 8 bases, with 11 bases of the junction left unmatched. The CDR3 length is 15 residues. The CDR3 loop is CASSQTTGGKGEAFF. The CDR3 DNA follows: TGTGCCAGCAGCCAAACGACAGGGGGCAAGGGGGAAGCTTTCTTT.